The clone carrying this T cell receptor (beta chain) came up many times. The CDR3 contains 14 residues. Trimming stripped 6 bases from V and 5 bases from J, with 16 bases between. The germline V gene has CDR1 ENHRY and CDR2 SYGVKD. This sample was included in a study of regulatory T cells in long-lasting Graves disease. Relying on iRepertoire HTBI primers and Arm-PCR of CDR3 regions, the team built TCR beta libraries. TCRdb reanalysed the multiplex PCR reads using MiXCR and keeps one entry per CDR3 protein. The sample lists about 530,000 distinct CDR3 sequences, 15% to 20% occurring once. As for time point: newly diagnosed GD, antithyroid drugs for less than 3 months. Making the TCR library involved RNA that had been extracted from PBMCs. The sample was also linked to a second study, of T cells in Graves' hyperthyroidism and ophthalmopathy.

This chain joins TRBV10-3 and TRBJ2-5, with D unclear. This specimen consisted of peripheral blood mononuclear cells (PBMCs), obtained at new diagnosis, from a patient treated with antithyroid drugs. The source is a woman aged 35 to 60 with Graves disease. The CDR3 reads CAIRKGEAAETQYF. CDR3 bases: TGTGCCATCAGGAAAGGAGAGGCTGCCGAGACCCAGTACTTC.